One TCR beta chain is described in this entry. What it binds is not known. The sample originates from a study of T cell responses to AZD1222 COVID-19 vaccine. Study details: Recipients boosted at about 4 weeks or about 12 weeks are pooled.

Study-level results: As reported, nearly half of all spike-specific TCRs target variant regions that are unmutated.

Sequenced by immunoSEQ multiplex PCR; TCRdb stores in-frame clones only, minus some. The repertoire holds 130,000 or so clones, with around 94% as singletons. This specimen was peripheral blood, taken on day 0 of AZD1222 vaccination. This TCR was sampled from an adult in good health.

The CDR3 protein is CASKRDPLEETQYF. In DNA, the CDR3 is TGTGCCAGTAAGCGGGACCCTCTGGAAGAGACCCAGTACTTC. The chain links TRBV19 to TRBJ2-5; 7 positions match TRBD2. V was pared by 7 bases and J by 3 bases, with 8 bases of the junction left unmatched. The CDR3 covers 14 residues. Germline values: CDR1 LNHDA, CDR2 SQIVND (reference sequence).